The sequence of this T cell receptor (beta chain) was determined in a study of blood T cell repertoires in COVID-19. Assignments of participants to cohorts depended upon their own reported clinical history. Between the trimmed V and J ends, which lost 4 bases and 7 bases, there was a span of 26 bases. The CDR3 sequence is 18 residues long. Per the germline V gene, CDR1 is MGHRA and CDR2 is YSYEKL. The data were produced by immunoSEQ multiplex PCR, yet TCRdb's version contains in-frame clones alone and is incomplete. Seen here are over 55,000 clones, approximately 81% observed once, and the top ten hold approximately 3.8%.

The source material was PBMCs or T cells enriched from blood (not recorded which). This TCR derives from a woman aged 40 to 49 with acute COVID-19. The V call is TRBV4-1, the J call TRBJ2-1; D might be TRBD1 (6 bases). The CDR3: CASSLGLRTSQGNNEQFF. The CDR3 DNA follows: TGCGCCAGCAGCCTCGGCTTGAGGACCTCCCAGGGGAATAATGAGCAGTTCTTC.